This is a list of T cell receptor beta chains from one sample in a study of blood T cells in healthy people across ages. TCRdb independently ran MiXCR on the 5' RACE reads; one entry per CDR3 protein. The sample includes 270,000 or so distinct CDR3 sequences, 27% of them seen just once. Sequenced material: blood. Receptors originate from a woman in her 70s in good health. Each CDR3 is given with its conserved first and last residue. D genes are given only for firm matches. A row's size may be missing; if present it is once, few, many or a size class.

CDR3nt: TGTGCCAGCACTTTGGCCCATGAGCAGTTCTTC
CDR3aa: CASTLAHEQFF
abundance: few
v_gene: TRBV28
d_gene: .
j_gene: TRBJ2-1

CDR3nt: TGTGCCAGCAGCACAACCGGGACAGTCTACAATGAGCAGTTCTTC
CDR3aa: CASSTTGTVYNEQFF
abundance: .
v_gene: TRBV7-2
d_gene: TRBD1
j_gene: TRBJ2-1

CDR3nt: TGTGCCAGCAGTTATCCGACAGGGATAATTTCCTACGAGCAGTACTTC
CDR3aa: CASSYPTGIISYEQYF
abundance: few
v_gene: TRBV6-2/TRBV6-3
d_gene: TRBD1
j_gene: TRBJ2-7

CDR3nt: TGTGCCAGCGGCGGCGGACGGAAGGATAGTGAAAAACTGTTTTTT
CDR3aa: CASGGGRKDSEKLFF
abundance: .
v_gene: TRBV2
d_gene: .
j_gene: TRBJ1-4

CDR3nt: TGTGCCAGCAGTGCCGCCCGCGGCAGGAAGGGTGTCACTGAAGCTTTCTTT
CDR3aa: CASSAARGRKGVTEAFF
abundance: .
v_gene: TRBV28
d_gene: .
j_gene: TRBJ1-1

CDR3nt: TGTGCCAGCAGGGGGGGTTGGACTGAAGCTTTCTTT
CDR3aa: CASRGGWTEAFF
abundance: .
v_gene: TRBV6-2/TRBV6-3
d_gene: .
j_gene: TRBJ1-1

CDR3nt: TGTGCCAGCAGTCGGGAGGGAAGCGGGGGTAGAGATACGCAGTATTTT
CDR3aa: CASSREGSGGRDTQYF
abundance: .
v_gene: TRBV2
d_gene: TRBD2
j_gene: TRBJ2-3

CDR3nt: TGTGCCAGCAGCGTAGGGACTAGCGGGTTCTACAATGAGCAGTTCTTC
CDR3aa: CASSVGTSGFYNEQFF
abundance: many
v_gene: TRBV9
d_gene: TRBD2
j_gene: TRBJ2-1

CDR3nt: TGTGCCACCAGCAGTCGTTCCCTCCCTACTGGGACCCAGTACTTC
CDR3aa: CATSSRSLPTGTQYF
abundance: once
v_gene: TRBV15
d_gene: .
j_gene: TRBJ2-5

CDR3nt: TGCAGCGTTAATAGCGGGTCCTCCTACGAGCAGTACTTC
CDR3aa: CSVNSGSSYEQYF
abundance: .
v_gene: TRBV29-1
d_gene: TRBD2
j_gene: TRBJ2-7

CDR3nt: TGCAGTGCTAGGAGGACTAGCGGGTACAATGAGCAGTTCTTC
CDR3aa: CSARRTSGYNEQFF
abundance: few
v_gene: TRBV20-1
d_gene: TRBD2
j_gene: TRBJ2-1

CDR3nt: TGCGCCAGCAGCTCTGAGGGGACCGGGGAGCTGTTTTTT
CDR3aa: CASSSEGTGELFF
abundance: few
v_gene: TRBV5-1
d_gene: .
j_gene: TRBJ2-2

CDR3nt: TGCGCCAGCAGCCAATCAGCGGGGCGGACGGAGACCCAGTACTTC
CDR3aa: CASSQSAGRTETQYF
abundance: .
v_gene: TRBV4-1
d_gene: TRBD2
j_gene: TRBJ2-5

CDR3nt: TGTGCCAGCAGTCAATTGACTAGCGGGAGCCCCCTTAGCTCCTACGAGCAGTACTTC
CDR3aa: CASSQLTSGSPLSSYEQYF
abundance: few
v_gene: TRBV28
d_gene: TRBD2
j_gene: TRBJ2-7

CDR3nt: TGTGCCAGCAGTTACGGCCTAGCGGGAGGCAAAACGCAGTATTTT
CDR3aa: CASSYGLAGGKTQYF
abundance: few
v_gene: TRBV6-2/TRBV6-3
d_gene: TRBD2
j_gene: TRBJ2-3

CDR3nt: TGTGCCAGCAGCTTAGTAGGGACAGGGGGGGCTGAAGCTTTCTTT
CDR3aa: CASSLVGTGGAEAFF
abundance: .
v_gene: TRBV7-9
d_gene: TRBD1
j_gene: TRBJ1-1

CDR3nt: TGTGCCAGCAACCAGGACAGGCTAAATGAAAAACTGTTTTTT
CDR3aa: CASNQDRLNEKLFF
abundance: .
v_gene: TRBV6-1
d_gene: TRBD1
j_gene: TRBJ1-4

CDR3nt: TGCAGTGCGAAGCGGGAGGAGAACACCGGGGAGCTGTTTTTT
CDR3aa: CSAKREENTGELFF
abundance: few
v_gene: TRBV20-1
d_gene: TRBD2
j_gene: TRBJ2-2

CDR3nt: TGCGCCAGCAGTGGGGGACAGGGGACCCAAGAGACCCAGTACTTC
CDR3aa: CASSGGQGTQETQYF
abundance: .
v_gene: TRBV10-2
d_gene: TRBD1
j_gene: TRBJ2-5

CDR3nt: TGTGCCACCCATTCGGGTGGAGGTGGGGCGTACGAGCAGTACTTC
CDR3aa: CATHSGGGGAYEQYF
abundance: few
v_gene: TRBV6-5
d_gene: .
j_gene: TRBJ2-7

CDR3nt: TGCGCCAGCAGTACTGGTGGCGGGAACTCCTACAATGAGCAGTTCTTC
CDR3aa: CASSTGGGNSYNEQFF
abundance: many
v_gene: TRBV5-1
d_gene: .
j_gene: TRBJ2-1

CDR3nt: TGTGCCACCAGCAGAGATGGAGGACAGGGGGATGGCTACACCTTC
CDR3aa: CATSRDGGQGDGYTF
abundance: many
v_gene: TRBV15
d_gene: TRBD1
j_gene: TRBJ1-2

CDR3nt: TGTGCCAGCAGTCTTGGGAGTAGCGGCGACACCGGGGAGCTGTTTTTT
CDR3aa: CASSLGSSGDTGELFF
abundance: few
v_gene: TRBV6-5
d_gene: .
j_gene: TRBJ2-2

CDR3nt: TGTGCCAGCAGTGAAGCGATAGGGGGCGTGAGTCAGCCCCAGCATTTT
CDR3aa: CASSEAIGGVSQPQHF
abundance: .
v_gene: TRBV6-1
d_gene: TRBD1
j_gene: TRBJ1-5

CDR3nt: TGTGCCAGCACCGGGGGGGCGACTAGCACCAAGGCTGAGCAGTTCTTC
CDR3aa: CASTGGATSTKAEQFF
abundance: few
v_gene: TRBV6-2/TRBV6-3
d_gene: TRBD2
j_gene: TRBJ2-1

CDR3nt: TGTGCCAGCAGTCCCCGGCAGGGGATTGGGCAGTACTTC
CDR3aa: CASSPRQGIGQYF
abundance: .
v_gene: TRBV12-3/TRBV12-4
d_gene: .
j_gene: TRBJ2-5

CDR3nt: TGCGCCAGCAGCTTGGCCCCGGAGCGTTACGAGCAGTACTTC
CDR3aa: CASSLAPERYEQYF
abundance: .
v_gene: TRBV5-1
d_gene: .
j_gene: TRBJ2-7

CDR3nt: TGCAGTGCTCCACTACCACGCGGGAGCAATCAGCCCCAGCATTTT
CDR3aa: CSAPLPRGSNQPQHF
abundance: .
v_gene: TRBV20-1
d_gene: .
j_gene: TRBJ1-5

CDR3nt: TGCAGTGCTAGAGATGGTGGGAGGGCTGAAGCTTTCTTT
CDR3aa: CSARDGGRAEAFF
abundance: .
v_gene: TRBV20-1
d_gene: .
j_gene: TRBJ1-1

CDR3nt: TGTGCCAGCAGTGAGGGAGACAGAGACAATGAAAAACTGTTTTTT
CDR3aa: CASSEGDRDNEKLFF
abundance: once
v_gene: TRBV2
d_gene: .
j_gene: TRBJ1-4

CDR3nt: TGCGCCAGCAGCCAAGACGGGGGCCGCTCTGGAAACACCATATATTTT
CDR3aa: CASSQDGGRSGNTIYF
abundance: few
v_gene: TRBV4-1
d_gene: .
j_gene: TRBJ1-3

CDR3nt: TGTGCCAGCTCACCAATATCGGGGAGTTCGAACGAGCAGTACTTC
CDR3aa: CASSPISGSSNEQYF
abundance: .
v_gene: TRBV18
d_gene: .
j_gene: TRBJ2-7

CDR3nt: TGTGCCAGCAGCCAATATACGAACACTGAAGCTTTCTTT
CDR3aa: CASSQYTNTEAFF
abundance: few
v_gene: TRBV3-1
d_gene: .
j_gene: TRBJ1-1

CDR3nt: TGTGCCAGCAGTGACCCAGGGGGAGGTGAAAAACTGTTTTTT
CDR3aa: CASSDPGGGEKLFF
abundance: .
v_gene: TRBV2
d_gene: TRBD1
j_gene: TRBJ1-4

CDR3nt: TGCAGAGGACTAGCCCGCGAGCAGTTCTTC
CDR3aa: CRGLAREQFF
abundance: .
v_gene: TRBV20-1
d_gene: TRBD2
j_gene: TRBJ2-1

CDR3nt: TGCAGTGCTAGAGAGGGTAATTCACCCCTCCACTTT
CDR3aa: CSAREGNSPLHF
abundance: few
v_gene: TRBV20-1
d_gene: .
j_gene: TRBJ1-6

CDR3nt: TGTGCCAGTAGAAACGGGGGGGGCAATGAGCAGTTCTTC
CDR3aa: CASRNGGGNEQFF
abundance: .
v_gene: TRBV19
d_gene: TRBD2
j_gene: TRBJ2-1

CDR3nt: TGTGCCAGCTCACCACTAGCAGTCTCCTACAATGAGCAGTTCTTC
CDR3aa: CASSPLAVSYNEQFF
abundance: .
v_gene: TRBV18
d_gene: .
j_gene: TRBJ2-1

CDR3nt: TGTGCCAGCAGTCGCGACAGGATGAATCAGCCCCAGCATTTT
CDR3aa: CASSRDRMNQPQHF
abundance: .
v_gene: TRBV28
d_gene: .
j_gene: TRBJ1-5

CDR3nt: TGTGCCAGCAGCTTAGTACAGGGGGAATATCAGCCCCAGCATTTT
CDR3aa: CASSLVQGEYQPQHF
abundance: .
v_gene: TRBV7-2
d_gene: TRBD1
j_gene: TRBJ1-5

CDR3nt: TGCAGTGCTTCGGACAGAGATGAAGCTTTCTTT
CDR3aa: CSASDRDEAFF
abundance: .
v_gene: TRBV20-1
d_gene: .
j_gene: TRBJ1-1

CDR3nt: TGTGCCAGCAGTAAGCCAGGGGGTGCGGCCGGGAACACTGAAGCTTTCTTT
CDR3aa: CASSKPGGAAGNTEAFF
abundance: few
v_gene: TRBV27
d_gene: TRBD1
j_gene: TRBJ1-1

CDR3nt: TGTGCCAGCACCGCCCCTCCGACCAATGAGCAGTTCTTC
CDR3aa: CASTAPPTNEQFF
abundance: few
v_gene: TRBV28
d_gene: .
j_gene: TRBJ2-1

CDR3nt: TGTGCCAGCAGCTTTGCACTGGCCGTTCGAGCAGATACGCAGTATTTT
CDR3aa: CASSFALAVRADTQYF
abundance: few
v_gene: TRBV7-9
d_gene: .
j_gene: TRBJ2-3

CDR3nt: TGTGCCAGCAGTGACCTGGGACAGACCTCGAACACCGGGGAGCTGTTTTTT
CDR3aa: CASSDLGQTSNTGELFF
abundance: few
v_gene: TRBV28
d_gene: TRBD1
j_gene: TRBJ2-2

CDR3nt: TGCAGTGCGGCTGCTAGCGGGCGGTCCTACAATGAGCAGTTCTTC
CDR3aa: CSAAASGRSYNEQFF
abundance: .
v_gene: TRBV20-1
d_gene: TRBD2
j_gene: TRBJ2-1

CDR3nt: TGCGCCAGCAGCTTCGCTAGCGGGAGGGCCTCTGAGCAGTTCTTC
CDR3aa: CASSFASGRASEQFF
abundance: few
v_gene: TRBV5-1
d_gene: TRBD2
j_gene: TRBJ2-1

CDR3nt: TGTGCCAGCAGCCAATATCGGGACGGCAATCAGCCCCAGCATTTT
CDR3aa: CASSQYRDGNQPQHF
abundance: few
v_gene: TRBV16
d_gene: .
j_gene: TRBJ1-5

CDR3nt: TGTGCCAGCAGCCAAGGCCTCGGTGCCCTCTACCACGAGCAGTACTTC
CDR3aa: CASSQGLGALYHEQYF
abundance: .
v_gene: TRBV3-1
d_gene: .
j_gene: TRBJ2-7

CDR3nt: TGTGCCAGCACCCCGGATGCGACCGGGGAGCTGTTTTTT
CDR3aa: CASTPDATGELFF
abundance: .
v_gene: TRBV2
d_gene: .
j_gene: TRBJ2-2

CDR3nt: TGCAGTGCTCAGGGACTCCGTAGCACAGATACGCAGTATTTT
CDR3aa: CSAQGLRSTDTQYF
abundance: .
v_gene: TRBV20-1
d_gene: .
j_gene: TRBJ2-3

CDR3nt: TGTGCCAGCAGCCTCTCCGGGACGGCGGGCTATGGTACGCAGTATTTT
CDR3aa: CASSLSGTAGYGTQYF
abundance: .
v_gene: TRBV3-1
d_gene: .
j_gene: TRBJ2-3